This T cell receptor beta chain comes out of a study of blood T cells in healthy people across ages. Together with a sample-barcoded 5' primer, a J-beta primer mix was included in a second PCR lasting about 7 to 11 cycles. A single record per CDR3 protein comes from TCRdb applying MiXCR to the 5' RACE reads. The sample gives roughly 1 million distinct CDR3 sequences, 20% to 25% of which show up once; 0.65% to 0.75% is in the top ten. Study observations and caveats: Donor CMV status was unknown, possibly confounding expanded clonotype changes.

As regards this clonotype: Its target is not known.

This sample was shared with a second study, whose subject was T cells of mothers and their children. That report notes: In cDNA synthesis, all of the extracted RNA was used at around 1.5 ug per 15 ul. No T cell clones of persistent microchimeric origin were detected.

The TCR originated in a girl aged 2 to 9 in good health. Source material: blood.

The CDR3 loop is CASREKGGKETQYF. CDR3 bases: TGTGCCAGCCGAGAGAAGGGTGGAAAAGAGACCCAGTACTTC. This rearrangement joins TRBV5-5 to TRBJ2-5, with D hard to call. The CDR3 is 14 residues long. CDR1 and CDR2 (germline): SGHKS, YYEKEE (reference sequence). V was shortened by 7 bases and J by 3 bases, with 16 bases between the two germline ends.